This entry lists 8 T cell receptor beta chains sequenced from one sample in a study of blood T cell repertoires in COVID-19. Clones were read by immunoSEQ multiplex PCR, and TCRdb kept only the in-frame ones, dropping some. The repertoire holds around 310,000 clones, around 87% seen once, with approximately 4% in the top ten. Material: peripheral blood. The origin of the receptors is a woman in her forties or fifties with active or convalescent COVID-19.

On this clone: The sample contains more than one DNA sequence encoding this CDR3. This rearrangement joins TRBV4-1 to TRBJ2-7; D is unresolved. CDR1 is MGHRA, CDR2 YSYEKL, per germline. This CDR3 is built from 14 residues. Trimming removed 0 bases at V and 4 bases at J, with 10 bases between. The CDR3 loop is CASSQDPGNYEQYF. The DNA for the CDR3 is TGCGCCAGCAGCCAAGATCCAGGCAATTACGAGCAGTACTTC.

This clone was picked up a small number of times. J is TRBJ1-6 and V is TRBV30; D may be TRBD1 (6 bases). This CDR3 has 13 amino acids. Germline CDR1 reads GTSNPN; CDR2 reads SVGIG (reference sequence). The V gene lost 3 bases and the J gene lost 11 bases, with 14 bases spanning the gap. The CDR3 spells CAWRATGNTPLHF. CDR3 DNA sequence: TGTGCCTGGAGGGCAACAGGGAATACACCCCTCCACTTT.

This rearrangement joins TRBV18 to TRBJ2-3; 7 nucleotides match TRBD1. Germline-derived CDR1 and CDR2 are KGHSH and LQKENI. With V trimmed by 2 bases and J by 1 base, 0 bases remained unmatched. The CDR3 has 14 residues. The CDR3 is CASSPTGGTDTQYF. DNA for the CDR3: TGTGCCAGCTCACCAACAGGGGGCACAGATACGCAGTATTTT.

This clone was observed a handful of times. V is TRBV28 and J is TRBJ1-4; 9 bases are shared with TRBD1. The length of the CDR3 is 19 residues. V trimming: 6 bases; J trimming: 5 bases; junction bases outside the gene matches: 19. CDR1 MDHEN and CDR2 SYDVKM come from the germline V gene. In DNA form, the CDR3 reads TGTGCCAGCAGCCATCCCGACAGGGGGAAGCGCACTTCCAATGAAAAACTGTTTTTT. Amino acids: CASSHPDRGKRTSNEKLFF.

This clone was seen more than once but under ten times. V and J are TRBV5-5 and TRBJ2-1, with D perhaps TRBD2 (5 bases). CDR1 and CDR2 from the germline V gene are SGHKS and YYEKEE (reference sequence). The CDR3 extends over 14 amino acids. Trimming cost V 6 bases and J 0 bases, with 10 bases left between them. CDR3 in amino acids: CASTGFDSYNEQFF. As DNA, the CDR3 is TGTGCCAGCACGGGGTTTGACTCCTACAATGAGCAGTTCTTC.

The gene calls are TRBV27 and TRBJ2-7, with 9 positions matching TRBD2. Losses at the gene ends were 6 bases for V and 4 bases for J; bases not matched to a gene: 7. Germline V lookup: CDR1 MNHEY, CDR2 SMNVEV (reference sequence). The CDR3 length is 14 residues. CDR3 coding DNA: TGTGCCAGCAGGTTGGGACTAGCTATGTACGAGCAGTACTTC. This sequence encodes CASRLGLAMYEQYF.

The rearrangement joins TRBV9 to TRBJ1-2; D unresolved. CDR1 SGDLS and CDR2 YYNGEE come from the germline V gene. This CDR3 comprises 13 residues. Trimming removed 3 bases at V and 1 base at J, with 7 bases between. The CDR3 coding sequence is TGTGCCAGCAGCGCTCCCAGTAACTATGGCTACACCTTC. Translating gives CASSAPSNYGYTF.

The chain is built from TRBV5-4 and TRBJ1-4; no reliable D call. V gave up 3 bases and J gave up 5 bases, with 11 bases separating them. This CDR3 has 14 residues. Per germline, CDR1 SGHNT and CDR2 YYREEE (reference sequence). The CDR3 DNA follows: TGTGCCAGCAGCTGGGAGGGTGCGAATGAAAAACTGTTTTTT. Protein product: CASSWEGANEKLFF. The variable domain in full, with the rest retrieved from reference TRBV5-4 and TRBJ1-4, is ETGVTQSPTHLIKTRGQQVTLRCSSQSGHNTVSWYQQALGQGPQFIFQYYREEENGRGNFPPRFSGLQFPNYSSELNVNALELDDSALYLCASSWEGANEKLFFGSGTQLSVL.